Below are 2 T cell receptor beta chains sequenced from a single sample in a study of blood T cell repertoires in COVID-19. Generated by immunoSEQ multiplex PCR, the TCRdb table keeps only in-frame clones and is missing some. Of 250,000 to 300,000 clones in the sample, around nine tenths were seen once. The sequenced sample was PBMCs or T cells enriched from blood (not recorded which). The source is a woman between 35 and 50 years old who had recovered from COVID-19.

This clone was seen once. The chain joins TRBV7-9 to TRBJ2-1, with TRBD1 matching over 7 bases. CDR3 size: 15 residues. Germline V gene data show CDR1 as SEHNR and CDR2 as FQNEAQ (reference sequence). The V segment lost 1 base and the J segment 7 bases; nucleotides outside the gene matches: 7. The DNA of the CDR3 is TGTGCCAGCAGCTTAGTAATACAGGGGTGGAATGAGCAGTTCTTC. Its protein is CASSLVIQGWNEQFF.

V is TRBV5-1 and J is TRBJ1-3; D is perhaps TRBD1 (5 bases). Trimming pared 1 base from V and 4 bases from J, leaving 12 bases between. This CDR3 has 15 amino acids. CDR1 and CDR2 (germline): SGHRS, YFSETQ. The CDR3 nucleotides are TGCGCCAGCAGCTTGCAAGGGGTTGCCGGAAACACCATATATTTT. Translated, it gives CASSLQGVAGNTIYF.